This T cell receptor (beta chain) is from a study of T-cell reconstitution after alpha-beta-depleted transplantation in children. This clonotype showed up just a few times. Construction of the TCRbeta library involved unique molecular identifiers. From the PCR reads, TCRdb called clonotypes with MiXCR, one entry per CDR3 protein. Here the sample spans around 200,000 distinct CDR3 sequences, roughly 7.5% being singletons. This CDR3 is built from 15 residues. Germline loops: CDR1 MNHNS, CDR2 SASEGT. The V end lost 5 bases, the J end lost 2 bases, and 16 bases lay between the germline ends. Source: PBMCs from the stem cell graft donor, taken from the stem cell graft. This TCR came from a human donor who donated a stem cell graft to a child with Wiskott-Aldrich syndrome. V usage is TRBV6-1 and J usage is TRBJ2-7, with D unclear. The CDR3 DNA follows: TGTGCCAGCAGTACGACGGATTTTTCCGCCTACGAGCAGTACTTC. This translates into CASSTTDFSAYEQYF.